This T cell receptor beta chain was identified during a study of cytomegalovirus exposure and HLA in healthy donors. CDR1 and CDR2 (germline): SGHRS, YFSETQ. The germline V and J ends were trimmed by 1 base and 5 bases, with 9 bases remaining between them. This CDR3 contains 13 residues. Data came from immunoSEQ multiplex PCR; TCRdb stores just in-frame clones and leaves some out. The data contain about 220,000 clones, 65% to 85% of them seen just once; the ten biggest clones take up around an eighth. As concerns this clone: Antigen specificity is unknown.

Findings and limits, study-wide: The study listed under 200 cytomegalovirus-associated TCR beta chains. Many donors carried some public TCRs, although rarity characterized most TCR sequences. Reported results showed that the classifier diagnosed cytomegalovirus status with high specificity and sensitivity.

The receptor comes from a woman younger than 45 in good health and CMV-seropositive. The J gene is TRBJ2-5, the V gene TRBV5-1; D ambiguous. The specimen sequenced was PBMCs. Here the CDR3 reads CASSLRDWETQYF. DNA of the CDR3: TGCGCCAGCAGCTTGAGGGATTGGGAGACCCAGTACTTC.